The present T cell receptor beta chain was sequenced within a study of blood T cells in healthy people across ages. In its sample, this clonotype was seen many times. Its antigen is unidentified. General study points: Higher diversity, along with more naive CD4+ cells, distinguished long-lived donors from aged donors. Roughly linearly, TCR beta diversity per million T cells fell as age increased.

A J-beta primer mix and a sample-barcoded 5' primer were used in a second PCR of roughly 7 to 12 cycles. Every cDNA molecule carried a tag from a template-switch adaptor bearing 12 random nucleotides. TCRdb re-analysed the 5' RACE reads in MiXCR, keeping a single row per CDR3 protein. The data show approximately 800,000 distinct CDR3 sequences, with 46% seen just once and 15% to 20% held by the top ten. The V end was cut by 0 bases, the J end by 0 bases, with 6 bases between. CDR1 is SGHTA, CDR2 FQGNSA, per germline. This CDR3 has 16 residues. Input material: blood. V usage is TRBV7-2 and J usage is TRBJ2-6; D gene ambiguous. This sequence originates from an older man in good health. CDR3 region: CASSLAWSSGANVLTF. The CDR3 DNA reads TGTGCCAGCAGCTTAGCGTGGAGCTCTGGGGCCAACGTCCTGACTTTC.